This T cell receptor beta chain was obtained from a study of control samples from healthy donors and cancer patients. TCRdb's table, derived via immunoSEQ multiplex PCR, lists solely in-frame clones and lacks some. This table has some 100,000 clones, more than 85% appearing once. Per germline, CDR1 MGHRA and CDR2 YSYEKL. The CDR3 extends over 12 amino acids. Trimming pared 0 bases from V and 9 bases from J, leaving 6 bases between. The sequenced material came from blood. This TCR was sampled from a young man in good health. The chain joins TRBV4-1 to TRBJ2-1; D remains ambiguous. Here the CDR3 reads CASSQDVGEQFF. The CDR3 DNA is TGCGCCAGCAGCCAAGATGTGGGTGAGCAGTTCTTC.